The sequence of this T cell receptor beta chain was determined in a study of blood T cell repertoires in COVID-19. The overall study: The cDNA or gDNA used as material had been derived from T cells, B-cell-depleted T cells, or PBMCs.

This clone was recorded only once. Germline-derived CDR1 and CDR2 are LNHDA and SQIVND (reference sequence). The V gene lost 5 bases and the J gene lost 0 bases, with 7 bases spanning the gap. This CDR3 has 13 residues. Enrolled during active infection, Seattle patients were then followed longitudinally. Produced via immunoSEQ multiplex PCR; TCRdb's table is partial and in-frame only. In the table there are 250,000 or so clones, roughly 90% of which are singletons. The chain couples TRBV19 to TRBJ1-2, with D possibly being TRBD1 (5 bases). The TCR was taken from a woman aged 55-75 years with COVID-19, enrolled during active disease. Input material: peripheral blood. CDR3 amino acids: CASSPRANYGYTF. Written as DNA, the CDR3 is TGTGCCAGTAGTCCCAGGGCTAACTATGGCTACACCTTC.